This T cell receptor (beta chain) was retrieved from a study of cytomegalovirus exposure and HLA in healthy donors. Whole-study context: Among the 398 genotyped donors, approximately 80% were placed in the Caucasian-associated ancestry cluster.

Germline V gene sequence: CDR1 MNHNS, CDR2 SASEGT. V was cut by 2 bases and J by 4 bases, with 9 bases left in between. The CDR3 has 14 residues. The primer mix had 60 Vbeta and 13 Jbeta primers. Data came from immunoSEQ multiplex PCR; TCRdb stores just in-frame clones and leaves some out. The sample lists some 200,000 clones; approximately 70% were seen once. The rearrangement uses TRBV6-1 and TRBJ1-3; D is unclear. What was sequenced was PBMCs. The source is a man aged 40-49 years in good health and CMV-seropositive. The CDR3 DNA is TGTGCCAGCAGTGAACGCCTAGCGGGAAACACCATATATTTT. Translating it yields CASSERLAGNTIYF.